The 21 T cell receptor beta chains reported below all come from one sample, sequenced in a study of blood T cell repertoires in COVID-19. Sequenced by immunoSEQ multiplex PCR; TCRdb stores in-frame clones only, minus some. The table records 250,000 to 400,000 clones, 85% to 90% of them present only once. Specimen: peripheral blood. These receptors all come from a woman aged 25 to 39 with COVID-19, enrolled during active disease.

CDR3 coding DNA: TGTGCCAGCAGTTACGCGACAGGGAACTATGGCTACACCTTC. Encoded protein: CASSYATGNYGYTF. This chain connects TRBV6-5 to TRBJ1-2; 7 nucleotides align to TRBD1. The CDR3 covers 14 residues. Per germline, CDR1 MNHEY and CDR2 SVGAGI. J was trimmed by 2 bases and V by 2 bases; bases with no gene match: 2.

The rearrangement links TRBV19 to TRBJ2-1, with D perhaps TRBD2 (5 bases). V gave up 7 bases and J gave up 0 bases, with 10 bases separating them. CDR3 size: 14 residues. Germline assignment: CDR1 LNHDA and CDR2 SQIVND (reference sequence). The chain's CDR3 is CASKGVSSYNEQFF. Here the CDR3 DNA reads TGTGCCAGTAAGGGAGTAAGCTCCTACAATGAGCAGTTCTTC.

V is TRBV19 and J is TRBJ1-1; 7 nucleotides match TRBD1. Trimming took 5 bases from V and 10 from J; bases not matched to a gene: 13. This CDR3 region has 14 residues. Per the germline V gene, CDR1 is LNHDA and CDR2 is SQIVND (reference sequence). CDR3 amino acids: CASSARQGRIRAFF. The CDR3 coding sequence is TGTGCCAGTAGTGCTCGACAGGGAAGGATTCGAGCTTTCTTT.

The rearrangement uses TRBV29-1 and TRBJ2-1; 7 bases agree with TRBD1. The trim removed 7 bases at V and 1 base at J, leaving 4 bases unmatched. The CDR3 loop spans 13 amino acids. Germline V gene data show CDR1 as SQVTM and CDR2 as ANQGSEA. DNA of the CDR3: TGCAGCGCATCGGGACAGTCCTACAATGAGCAGTTCTTC. It is translated as CSASGQSYNEQFF.

This chain uses TRBV11-2 with TRBJ1-3; no firm D call. Trimming removed 1 base from V and 3 bases from J, with 4 bases in between. The CDR3 loop spans 13 amino acids. CDR1 is SGHAT, CDR2 FQNNGV, per germline. The CDR3 bases are TGTGCCAGCAGCTTAGTTAGTGGAAACACCATATATTTT. This sequence encodes CASSLVSGNTIYF.

The chain couples TRBV27 to TRBJ1-6; 7 bases line up with TRBD1. V shed 6 bases, J shed 4 bases, and the junction held 0 bases outside the gene matches. Germline-derived CDR1 and CDR2 are MNHEY and SMNVEV (reference sequence). The CDR3 contains 13 residues. CDR3 residues: CASRGQYNSPLHF. In DNA form, the CDR3 reads TGTGCCAGCAGGGGACAGTATAATTCACCCCTCCACTTT.

The V gene is TRBV5-5, the J gene TRBJ2-7; maybe TRBD1 (5 bases). From germline, CDR1 is SGHKS and CDR2 YYEKEE (reference sequence). This CDR3 spans 15 amino acids. V was pared by 4 bases and J by 0 bases, with 14 bases between. CDR3 protein: CASSLDSEDSYEQYF. The CDR3 bases are TGTGCCAGCAGCCTTGACAGTGAAGACTCCTACGAGCAGTACTTC.

V usage is TRBV7-9 and J usage is TRBJ2-7; perhaps TRBD2 as D (5 bases). V lost 5 bases and J 0 bases, leaving 14 bases between the germline ends. Germline V lookup: CDR1 SEHNR, CDR2 FQNEAQ (reference sequence). CDR3 length: 15 amino acids. CDR3 region: CASSAGLGRSYEQYF. The CDR3 DNA reads TGTGCCAGCAGCGCGGGTCTCGGCCGCTCCTACGAGCAGTACTTC.

This chain uses TRBV19 with TRBJ1-4; TRBD1 is a possible D gene (6 bases). Germline CDR1 reads LNHDA; CDR2 reads SQIVND (reference sequence). The CDR3 length is 12 residues. The ends were cut back, 8 bases at V and 7 bases at J, with 11 bases in the middle. Here the CDR3 reads CASGGIGEKLFF. DNA of the CDR3: TGTGCCAGTGGGGGCATCGGTGAAAAACTGTTTTTT.

V and J are TRBV24-1 and TRBJ2-3, with 7 bases fitting TRBD2. V lost 3 bases, J lost 1 base, and 6 bases stayed unmatched. CDR3 length: 16 residues. Per the germline V gene, CDR1 is KGHDR and CDR2 is SFDVKD. The CDR3 sequence is CATSDRTSTGTDTQYF. The CDR3 nucleotides are TGTGCCACCAGTGATCGGACTAGTACTGGCACAGATACGCAGTATTTT.

This rearrangement joins TRBV6-5 to TRBJ1-4; possibly TRBD1 for D (6 bases). The CDR3 has 15 residues. Germline CDR1 reads MNHEY; CDR2 reads SVGAGI. Trimming pared 3 bases from V and 6 bases from J, leaving 14 bases between. CDR3 sequence: CASSYLSQGDEKLFF. The CDR3 region has the DNA TGTGCCAGCAGTTATTTATCACAGGGTGATGAAAAACTGTTTTTT.

The V gene is TRBV3-1 (or the pseudogene TRBV3-2), the J gene TRBJ2-5; maybe TRBD2 (7 bases). In germline, CDR1 is LGHDT, CDR2 YNNKEL (reference sequence). V lost 0 bases and J lost 4, with 15 bases in between. This CDR3 spans 16 amino acids. The DNA of the CDR3 is TGTGCCAGCAGCCAAGAAGGAACGGGGGGCCGAGAGACCCAGTACTTC. It codes for CASSQEGTGGRETQYF.

CDR3 nucleotide sequence: TGTGCCTCAAGGGGTAAACGGGCAGATACGCAGTATTTT. This gives the protein CASRGKRADTQYF. The chain joins TRBV28 to TRBJ2-3; weak D call: TRBD1 (5 bases). The germline gives CDR1 MDHEN, CDR2 SYDVKM. The V end was cut by 11 bases, the J end by 4 bases, with 16 bases between. This CDR3 is 13 amino acids long.

The genes are TRBV9 and TRBJ2-1, with a tentative D call TRBD1 (6 bases). The V gene lost 3 bases and the J gene lost 3 bases, with 7 bases spanning the gap. The CDR3 has 13 amino acids. The germline V gene has CDR1 SGDLS and CDR2 YYNGEE. CDR3 bases: TGTGCCAGCAGCGGGGGGCTCTACAATGAGCAGTTCTTC. Its translation: CASSGGLYNEQFF.

This sequence joins TRBV3-1 (or the pseudogene TRBV3-2) and TRBJ1-1, with a possible D match to TRBD1 (6 bases). Looked up from germline, CDR1 is LGHDT and CDR2 is YNNKEL (reference sequence). Deletions cut 5 bases from V and 4 bases from J, with 14 bases between. The CDR3 spans 14 residues. DNA for the CDR3: TGTGCCAGCAGCGCGACAGGCTGGGGCACTGAAGCTTTCTTT. Its translation is CASSATGWGTEAFF.

This chain uses TRBV7-9 with TRBJ1-3; possibly TRBD1 for D (6 bases). Trimming left V 2 bases short and J 4 bases short, with 12 bases between. The CDR3 has 15 amino acids. CDR1 and CDR2 from the germline V gene are SEHNR and FQNEAQ (reference sequence). The CDR3: CASSLTQGAGNTIYF. The CDR3 nucleotides are TGTGCCAGCAGCTTAACACAGGGTGCCGGAAACACCATATATTTT.

J is TRBJ2-1 and V is TRBV7-3; 9 nucleotides match TRBD2. V was pared by 3 bases and J by 9 bases, with 6 bases of the junction left unmatched. Germline CDR1 reads SGHTA; CDR2 reads FQGTGA. CDR3 length: 14 residues. The CDR3 nucleotides are TGTGCCAGCAGCTTTAGCGGGAGTTCTCCTGAGCAGTTCTTC. The encoded protein is CASSFSGSSPEQFF.

This clone appeared once. The gene calls are TRBV2 and TRBJ1-1, with D perhaps TRBD1 (6 bases). CDR1 SNHLY and CDR2 FYNNEI come from the germline V gene. The CDR3 spans 14 residues. The V and J ends lost 2 bases and 4 bases respectively, with 11 bases between them. The CDR3 region has the DNA TGTGCCAGCAGTGAATTAGAGGGGGTCACTGAAGCTTTCTTT. Protein product: CASSELEGVTEAFF.

This clone was counted once. The chain carries TRBV30 and TRBJ1-3, with D possibly matching TRBD1 (6 bases). This CDR3 region has 14 residues. The ends were cut back, 5 bases at V and 2 bases at J, with 13 bases in the middle. From germline, CDR1 is GTSNPN and CDR2 SVGIG (reference sequence). CDR3 loop: CAWYRGGAGNTIYF. The CDR3 DNA reads as TGTGCCTGGTATAGGGGGGGTGCTGGAAACACCATATATTTT.

V is TRBV30 and J is TRBJ1-1, with D unresolved. The V and J ends lost 2 bases and 8 bases respectively, with 3 bases between them. The CDR3 totals 9 residues. The germline V gene encodes CDR1 GTSNPN and CDR2 SVGIG (reference sequence). The CDR3 spells CAWSLEAFF. In DNA form, the CDR3 reads TGTGCCTGGAGTTTAGAAGCTTTCTTT.

The rearrangement links TRBV5-6 to TRBJ1-2; 7 bases fit TRBD1. Germline V gene sequence: CDR1 SGHDT, CDR2 YYEEEE. The V and J ends lost 1 base and 7 bases, in that order; junction bases with no gene match: 7. The CDR3 covers 14 residues. This CDR3 reads CASSLIGQGGGYTF. The CDR3 coding sequence is TGTGCCAGCAGCTTGATCGGCCAGGGGGGTGGCTACACCTTC.